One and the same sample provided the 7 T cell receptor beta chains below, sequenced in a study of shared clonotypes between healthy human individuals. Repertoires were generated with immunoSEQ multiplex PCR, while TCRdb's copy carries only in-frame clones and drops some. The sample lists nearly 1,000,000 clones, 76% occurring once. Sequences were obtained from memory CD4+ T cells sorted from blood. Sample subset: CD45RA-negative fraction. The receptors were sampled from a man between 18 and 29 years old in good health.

CDR3 in DNA: TGCGCCAGCAGCCAGGGACAGGCGAACACTGAAGCTTTCTTT. Protein sequence: CASSQGQANTEAFF. J is TRBJ1-1 and V is TRBV5-1; 8 bases are a match to TRBD1. This CDR3 contains 14 residues. Looked up from germline, CDR1 is SGHRS and CDR2 is YFSETQ. The J segment lost 1 base and the V segment lost 4 bases, leaving 3 bases of the junction unmatched.

The CDR3 protein is CASSQEGGTGTKNIQYF. For the CDR3, the DNA is TGCGCCAGCAGCCAAGAGGGCGGAACAGGGACCAAAAACATTCAGTACTTC. The chain carries TRBV4-1 and TRBJ2-4; possible D gene TRBD1, 6 bases. Between the trimmed V and J ends, which lost 0 bases and 2 bases, there was a span of 14 bases. CDR1 and CDR2 (germline): MGHRA, YSYEKL. This CDR3 comprises 17 residues.

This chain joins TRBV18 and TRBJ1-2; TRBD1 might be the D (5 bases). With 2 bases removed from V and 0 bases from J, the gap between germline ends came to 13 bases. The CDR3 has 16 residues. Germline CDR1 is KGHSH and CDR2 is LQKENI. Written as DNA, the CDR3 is TGTGCCAGCTCACCAACCGTGACAGCAACTAACTATGGCTACACCTTC. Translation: CASSPTVTATNYGYTF.

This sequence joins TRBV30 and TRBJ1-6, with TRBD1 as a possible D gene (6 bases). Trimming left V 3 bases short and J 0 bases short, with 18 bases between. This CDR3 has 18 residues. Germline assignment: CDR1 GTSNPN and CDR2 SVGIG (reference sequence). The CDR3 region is CAWRPDLDSFSYNSPLHF. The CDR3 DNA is TGTGCCTGGAGGCCCGATCTGGACAGCTTCTCCTATAATTCACCCCTCCACTTT.

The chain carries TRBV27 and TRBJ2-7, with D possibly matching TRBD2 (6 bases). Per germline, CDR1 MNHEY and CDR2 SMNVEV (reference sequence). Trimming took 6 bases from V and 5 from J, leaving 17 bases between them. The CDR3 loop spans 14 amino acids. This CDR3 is CASRDGGVEHEQYF. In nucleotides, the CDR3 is TGTGCCAGCAGAGATGGAGGGGTAGAGCACGAGCAGTACTTC.

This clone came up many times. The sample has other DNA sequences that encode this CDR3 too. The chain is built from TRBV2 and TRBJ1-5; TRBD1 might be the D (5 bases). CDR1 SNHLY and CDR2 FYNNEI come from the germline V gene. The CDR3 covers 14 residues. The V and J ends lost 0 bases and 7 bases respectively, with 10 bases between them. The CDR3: CASSEARGGQPQHF. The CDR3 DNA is TGTGCCAGCAGTGAAGCGAGGGGCGGACAGCCCCAGCATTTT.

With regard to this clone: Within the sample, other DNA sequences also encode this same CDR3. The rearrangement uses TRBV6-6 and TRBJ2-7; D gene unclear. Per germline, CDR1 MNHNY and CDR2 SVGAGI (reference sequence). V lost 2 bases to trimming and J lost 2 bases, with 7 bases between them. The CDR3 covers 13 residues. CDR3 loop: CASSYGRTYEQYF. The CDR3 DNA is TGTGCCAGCAGTTACGGCCGAACCTACGAGCAGTACTTC.